These 31 T cell receptor beta chains originate from one sample sequenced in a study of cytomegalovirus exposure and HLA in healthy donors. The PCR employed 60 Vbeta primers together with 13 Jbeta primers. This table comes from immunoSEQ multiplex PCR, and its TCRdb copy is limited to in-frame clones, with some not included. Of about 95,000 clones listed, approximately 80% are singletons. Sequenced sample: PBMCs. The source of these receptors is a woman in her forties in good health and CMV-seropositive.

V is TRBV18 and J is TRBJ1-5; D is possibly TRBD1 (5 bases). Germline CDR1 is KGHSH and CDR2 is LQKENI. This CDR3 comprises 16 residues. V lost 3 bases to trimming and J lost 6 bases, with 18 bases between them. The CDR3 bases are TGTGCCAGCTCACCGGAGTTCTCCTCCGGGGGTCAGCCCCAGCATTTT. Its protein is CASSPEFSSGGQPQHF.

The chain uses TRBV6-5 and TRBJ2-7; TRBD2 agrees at 8 bases. Germline CDR1 is MNHEY and CDR2 is SVGAGI. The CDR3 has 15 residues. V lost 5 bases, J lost 2 bases, and 8 bases stayed unmatched. The CDR3 is CASSAPGLGAYEQYF. DNA of the CDR3: TGTGCCAGCAGTGCACCGGGACTAGGGGCCTACGAGCAGTACTTC.

The gene calls are TRBV28 and TRBJ2-3; 10 bases match TRBD1. V lost 10 bases to trimming and J lost 4 bases; unmatched junction nucleotides: 8. Germline CDR1 is MDHEN and CDR2 is SYDVKM. This CDR3 is 14 amino acids long. CDR3 coding DNA: TGTGCCACTTTCGGGACAGGGGTAGCAGATACGCAGTATTTT. This codes for CATFGTGVADTQYF.

The V and J genes are TRBV5-1 and TRBJ2-2; 11 bases map to TRBD1. This CDR3 is 15 amino acids long. The ends lost 4 bases at V and 7 bases at J; junction bases unmatched: 6. The V gene's germline CDR1 is SGHRS and CDR2 YFSETQ. CDR3 region: CASSADRGPSGELFF. CDR3 nucleotides: TGCGCCAGCAGCGCGGACAGGGGGCCGAGCGGGGAGCTGTTTTTT.

V and J are TRBV7-8 and TRBJ2-7; 9 nucleotides line up with TRBD1. The CDR3 covers 14 residues. Per germline, CDR1 SGHVS and CDR2 FQNEAQ. The trim removed 4 bases at V and 6 bases at J, leaving 7 bases unmatched. The CDR3 DNA reads as TGTGCCAGCAGCTCGGACAGGGGACCTTTCGAGCAGTACTTC. Amino acid sequence: CASSSDRGPFEQYF.

This clone was seen just once. The rearrangement uses TRBV11-3 and TRBJ2-1; TRBD2 matches 9 bases. The V gene end was trimmed by 5 bases and the J gene end by 8 bases; junction bases not matched to a gene: 10. This CDR3 has 15 amino acids. CDR1 and CDR2 from the germline V gene are SGHNT and YENEEA. The CDR3 loop is CASSEGTSPGDEQFF. In DNA, the CDR3 is TGTGCCAGCAGCGAGGGGACTAGCCCAGGTGATGAGCAGTTCTTC.

V gene TRBV5-1 combines with J gene TRBJ2-5, with TRBD2 matching 10 bases. The CDR3 is 17 residues long. The V and J ends lost 0 bases and 1 base, in that order; junction bases with no gene match: 6. In germline, CDR1 is SGHRS, CDR2 YFSETQ. CDR3 sequence (DNA): TGCGCCAGCAGCTTGGGGGCGACTAGCGGGTCCCAAGAGACCCAGTACTTC. This gives the protein CASSLGATSGSQETQYF.

This clone was found once. CDR3 amino acids: CASSLGTGLNQPQHF. In DNA form, the CDR3 reads TGTGCCAGCAGCTTAGGGACAGGGCTTAATCAGCCCCAGCATTTT. The rearrangement uses TRBV7-9 and TRBJ1-5; the match to TRBD1 covers 8 bases. Germline V gene sequence: CDR1 SEHNR, CDR2 FQNEAQ (reference sequence). V dropped 1 base and J dropped 4; count of bases not matched to a gene: 3. The CDR3 runs 15 residues.

The gene calls are TRBV19 and TRBJ2-1, with 10 bases that match TRBD2. There are 14 residues in the CDR3. Trimming removed 5 bases from V and 7 bases from J; junction bases left unmatched: 5. Looked up from germline, CDR1 is LNHDA and CDR2 is SQIVND (reference sequence). The CDR3 here is CASSSAGGPNEQFF. Here the CDR3 DNA reads TGTGCCAGTAGTTCAGCGGGAGGGCCGAATGAGCAGTTCTTC.

The chain carries TRBV10-1 and TRBJ2-1; 8 bases agree with TRBD1. Trimming removed 4 bases from V and 4 bases from J; junction bases left unmatched: 9. The CDR3 runs 16 residues. CDR1 and CDR2 (germline): WNHNN, SYGVQD (reference sequence). CDR3: CASSVSPGQEYNEQFF. The CDR3 region has the DNA TGCGCCAGCAGTGTATCTCCGGGACAGGAGTACAATGAGCAGTTCTTC.

The V call is TRBV2, the J call TRBJ1-2, with unresolved D. The CDR3 runs 14 residues. V lost 4 bases and J lost 4, with 13 bases in between. Germline-derived CDR1 and CDR2 are SNHLY and FYNNEI. The chain's CDR3 is CASSGGAKLYGYTF. The CDR3, as DNA: TGTGCCAGCAGTGGCGGCGCCAAACTCTATGGCTACACCTTC.

As for this clone: The sample holds other DNA sequences that translate to the same CDR3. This sequence joins TRBV5-4 and TRBJ1-1; D ambiguous. Trimming took off 0 bases at V and 1 base at J, with 7 bases between the two ends. Germline loops: CDR1 SGHNT, CDR2 YYREEE (reference sequence). The CDR3 contains 14 residues. The chain's CDR3 is CASSLAPGNTEAFF. In nucleotides, the CDR3 is TGTGCCAGCAGCTTGGCCCCCGGGAACACTGAAGCTTTCTTT.

J is TRBJ1-1 and V is TRBV29-1; 7 positions match TRBD1. Germline CDR1 is SQVTM and CDR2 is ANQGSEA. This CDR3 region has 12 residues. Unmatched junction bases numbered 5, after V lost 3 bases and J lost 7 bases. Here the CDR3 reads CSVEGDSHEAFF. CDR3 DNA: TGCAGCGTTGAGGGGGACAGTCATGAAGCTTTCTTT.

This clone has just a few counts. CDR3 nucleotide sequence: TGTGCCAGTAAACCCAGCGGGTATAACACTGAAGCTTTCTTT. It specifies CASKPSGYNTEAFF. The gene calls are TRBV19 and TRBJ1-1; no reliable D call. Germline assignment: CDR1 LNHDA and CDR2 SQIVND (reference sequence). The CDR3 runs to 14 residues. The V gene lost 7 bases and the J gene lost 2 bases, with 14 bases spanning the gap.

The CDR3 DNA reads as TGTGCCAGCAGTGAAGGAGCGGGTAGAAACATTCAGTACTTC. Its translation is CASSEGAGRNIQYF. V is TRBV6-1 and J is TRBJ2-4; a weak D match, TRBD2 (6 bases). The CDR3 covers 14 residues. Germline assignment: CDR1 MNHNS and CDR2 SASEGT. Trimming removed 1 base from V and 6 bases from J, with 10 bases in between.

The V call is TRBV4-1, the J call TRBJ2-7, with D possibly TRBD1 on 5 matching bases. Trimming cost V 7 bases and J 4 bases, with 14 bases left between them. The CDR3 extends over 13 amino acids. CDR1 and CDR2 (germline): MGHRA, YSYEKL. The CDR3 region is CASNTTEKYEQYF. The CDR3 bases are TGCGCCAGCAACACGACAGAGAAGTACGAGCAGTACTTC.

V is TRBV7-9 and J is TRBJ2-3; 12 nucleotides match TRBD2. V lost 5 bases to trimming and J lost 4 bases; unmatched junction nucleotides: 7. Germline CDR1 SEHNR, CDR2 FQNEAQ (reference sequence). The CDR3 spans 16 residues. The CDR3 nucleotides are TGTGCCAGCAGCCCCCAACTAGCGGGAGGCGCAGATACGCAGTATTTT. Residues: CASSPQLAGGADTQYF. Filled out from reference TRBV7-9 and TRBJ2-3, the complete variable domain reads DTGVSQNPRHKITKRGQNVTFRCDPISEHNRLYWYRQTLGQGPEFLTYFQNEAQLEKSRLLSDRFSAERPKGSFSTLEIQRTEQGDSAMYLCASSPQLAGGADTQYFGPGTRLTVL.

The chain uses TRBV10-2 and TRBJ1-1; 9 bases fit TRBD1. The V gene's germline CDR1 is WSHSY and CDR2 SAAADI. The CDR3 is 12 amino acids. J was trimmed by 8 bases and V by 7 bases; bases with no gene match: 5. The CDR3 DNA sequence: TGCGCCAGCACACAGGGGGCAGGGGAAGCTTTCTTT. Translation: CASTQGAGEAFF.

This sequence joins TRBV9 and TRBJ2-1; 8 positions agree with TRBD2. Germline trimming cut 2 bases from V and 3 bases from J; bases unmatched to any gene: 13. Germline lookup yields CDR1 SGDLS and CDR2 YYNGEE. The CDR3 sequence is 18 residues long. DNA of the CDR3: TGTGCCAGCAGCGTGGACCCCTTCGGGAGCGGGGGCTACAATGAGCAGTTCTTC. Translating gives CASSVDPFGSGGYNEQFF.

The chain has TRBV5-5 and TRBJ1-5; tentative D call: TRBD1 (5 bases). This CDR3 region has 16 residues. From germline, CDR1 is SGHKS and CDR2 YYEKEE (reference sequence). V lost 1 base to trimming and J lost 0 bases, with 11 bases between them. For the CDR3, the DNA is TGTGCCAGCAGCTTGAAGCCAGGGAATAGCAATCAGCCCCAGCATTTT. Protein sequence: CASSLKPGNSNQPQHF.

This chain uses TRBV7-9 with TRBJ1-4; D unresolved. The ends were cut back, 7 bases at V and 4 bases at J, with 7 bases in the middle. Germline CDR1 SEHNR, CDR2 FQNEAQ (reference sequence). The CDR3 totals 12 residues. The CDR3 bases are TGTGCCAGCACGGGATTTAATGAAAAACTGTTTTTT. Its protein product is CASTGFNEKLFF. Looking up the rest from reference TRBV7-9 and TRBJ1-4 gives the full variable domain: DTGVSQNPRHKITKRGQNVTFRCDPISEHNRLYWYRQTLGQGPEFLTYFQNEAQLEKSRLLSDRFSAERPKGSFSTLEIQRTEQGDSAMYLCASTGFNEKLFFGSGTQLSVL.

V and J are TRBV29-1 and TRBJ1-2; 8 bases fit TRBD1. The CDR3 sequence is 13 residues long. Germline lookup yields CDR1 SQVTM and CDR2 ANQGSEA. The V gene end was trimmed by 3 bases and the J gene end by 3 bases; junction bases not matched to a gene: 3. DNA of the CDR3: TGCAGCGTTGACCCGACAGGGGACTATGGCTACACCTTC. Amino acid sequence: CSVDPTGDYGYTF.

This chain uses TRBV6-1 with TRBJ2-1, with 9 bases matching TRBD1. Trimming removed 0 bases from V and 3 bases from J; junction bases left unmatched: 0. Germline CDR1 MNHNS, CDR2 SASEGT. The CDR3 contains 15 residues. The CDR3 DNA follows: TGTGCCAGCAGTGAAGCGACAGGGGGCTACAATGAGCAGTTCTTC. The encoded protein is CASSEATGGYNEQFF.

The chain combines TRBV7-9 with TRBJ2-5, with 9 bases that match TRBD2. This CDR3 comprises 17 residues. The junction had 11 bases not matched to a gene; V was cut back by 1 base and J by 5 bases. Germline CDR1 and CDR2: SEHNR and FQNEAQ (reference sequence). CDR3 nucleotide sequence: TGTGCCAGCAGCTTAGTTTTTAGCGGGAGTTTAGGGGAGACCCAGTACTTC. Translation: CASSLVFSGSLGETQYF.

This clone is a singleton in its sample. This chain joins TRBV7-8 and TRBJ2-5; TRBD1 agrees at 11 bases. CDR1 and CDR2 from the germline V gene are SGHVS and FQNEAQ. The CDR3 sequence is 16 residues long. V lost 6 bases and J lost 9; bases outside the gene matches: 15. The CDR3 is CASRFTEGQGAGAQYF. The CDR3 region has the DNA TGTGCCAGCAGGTTCACCGAAGGACAGGGGGCAGGAGCCCAGTACTTC.

The sample holds one count of this clone. The CDR3 protein is CASSKGQQNTEAFF. The CDR3 DNA is TGTGCCAGCAGTAAAGGACAACAGAACACTGAAGCTTTCTTT. The gene calls are TRBV6-1 and TRBJ1-1, with D perhaps matching TRBD1 (5 bases). The V and J ends lost 5 bases and 1 base respectively, with 11 bases between them. The CDR3 is 14 residues long. CDR1 and CDR2 from the germline V gene are MNHNS and SASEGT.

The chain uses TRBV7-2 and TRBJ1-3; 7 bases fit TRBD1. V was clipped by 1 base and J by 3 bases; unmatched bases: 3. Germline-derived CDR1 and CDR2 are SGHTA and FQGNSA. The CDR3 consists of 15 residues. CDR3: CASSLGQGVGNTIYF. The DNA of the CDR3 is TGTGCCAGCAGCTTAGGGCAGGGGGTTGGAAACACCATATATTTT.

V gene TRBV6-5 combines with J gene TRBJ2-7; TRBD2 might be the D (6 bases). V was trimmed by 0 bases and J by 0 bases, leaving 12 bases between them. This CDR3 is built from 16 residues. The germline CDR1 and CDR2 sequences are MNHEY and SVGAGI. DNA of the CDR3: TGTGCCAGCAGTTACTCGACGGGAGCATACTCCTACGAGCAGTACTTC. Translated, it gives CASSYSTGAYSYEQYF.

With respect to this clone: Compared with germline, one end of the junction differs, possibly owing to a read error. The V call is TRBV10-1, the J call TRBJ2-3; TRBD2 matches at 10 bases. CDR1 and CDR2 (germline): WNHNN, SYGVQD (reference sequence). The CDR3 spans 17 residues. DNA of the CDR3: TGCGCCAGCAGTGAGTCGTTGGGACTAGCGAGCAGAGATACGCAGTATTTT. It specifies CASSESLGLASRDTQYF.

The chain recombines TRBV19 with TRBJ2-1, with 11 bases fitting TRBD2. Trimming took 6 bases from V and 4 from J; bases not matched to a gene: 17. The germline V gene has CDR1 LNHDA and CDR2 SQIVND (reference sequence). The CDR3 is 19 residues long. The CDR3 loop is CASSLPGITSGSLYNEQFF. The CDR3 DNA reads TGTGCCAGTAGCCTCCCAGGGATCACTAGCGGGAGCTTGTACAATGAGCAGTTCTTC.

This chain uses TRBV5-6 with TRBJ2-7; 8 positions agree with TRBD2. CDR1 is SGHDT and CDR2 is YYEEEE in the germline V gene. The CDR3 runs 15 residues. Trimming at V came to 4 bases and at J to 2 bases, leaving 8 bases not matched to a gene. Written as DNA, the CDR3 is TGTGCCAGCAGCCCATCCGGGACTAGACCCTACGAGCAGTACTTC. Translated, it gives CASSPSGTRPYEQYF. Supplemented by reference TRBV5-6 and TRBJ2-7, the full variable domain reads DAGVTQSPTHLIKTRGQQVTLRCSPKSGHDTVSWYQQALGQGPQFIFQYYEEEERQRGNFPDRFSGHQFPNYSSELNVNALLLGDSALYLCASSPSGTRPYEQYFGPGTRLTVT.